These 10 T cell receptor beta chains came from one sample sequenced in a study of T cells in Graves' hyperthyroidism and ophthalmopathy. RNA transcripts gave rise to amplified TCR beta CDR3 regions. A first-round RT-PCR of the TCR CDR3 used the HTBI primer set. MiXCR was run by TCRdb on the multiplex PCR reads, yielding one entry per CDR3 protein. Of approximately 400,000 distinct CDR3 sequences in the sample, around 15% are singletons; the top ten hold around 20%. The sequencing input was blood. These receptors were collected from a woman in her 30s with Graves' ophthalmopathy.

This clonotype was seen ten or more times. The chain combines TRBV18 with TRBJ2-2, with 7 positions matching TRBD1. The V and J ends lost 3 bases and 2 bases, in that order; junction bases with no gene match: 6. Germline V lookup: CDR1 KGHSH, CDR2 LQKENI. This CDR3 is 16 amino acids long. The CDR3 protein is CASSPRTGSNTGELFF. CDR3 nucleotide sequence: TGTGCCAGCTCACCCAGGACAGGTTCTAACACCGGGGAGCTGTTTTTT.

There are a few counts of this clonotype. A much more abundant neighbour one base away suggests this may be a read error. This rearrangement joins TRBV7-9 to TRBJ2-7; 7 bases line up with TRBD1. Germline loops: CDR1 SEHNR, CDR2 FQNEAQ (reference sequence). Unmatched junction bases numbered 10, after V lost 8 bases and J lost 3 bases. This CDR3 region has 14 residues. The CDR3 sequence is CASGSQTGRYEQYF. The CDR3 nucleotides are TGTGCCAGCGGCTCTCAGACAGGGCGCTACGAGCAGTACTTC. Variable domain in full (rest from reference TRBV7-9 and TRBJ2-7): DTGVSQNPRHKITKRGQNVTFRCDPISEHNRLYWYRQTLGQGPEFLTYFQNEAQLEKSRLLSDRFSAERPKGSFSTLEIQRTEQGDSAMYLCASGSQTGRYEQYFGPGTRLTVT.

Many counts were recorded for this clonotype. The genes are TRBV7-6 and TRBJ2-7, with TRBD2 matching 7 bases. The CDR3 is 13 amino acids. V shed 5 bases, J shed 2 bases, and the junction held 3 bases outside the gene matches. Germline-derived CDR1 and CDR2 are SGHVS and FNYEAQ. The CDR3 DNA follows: TGTGCCAGCAGCGTTCGGGAGGCCTACGAGCAGTACTTC. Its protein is CASSVREAYEQYF.

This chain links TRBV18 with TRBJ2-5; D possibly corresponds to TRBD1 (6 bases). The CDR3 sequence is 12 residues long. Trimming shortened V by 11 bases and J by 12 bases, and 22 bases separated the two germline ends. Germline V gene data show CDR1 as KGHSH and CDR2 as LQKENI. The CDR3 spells CAVSPETGSKYF. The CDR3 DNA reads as TGTGCCGTCTCACCGGAGACAGGTTCCAAGTACTTC.

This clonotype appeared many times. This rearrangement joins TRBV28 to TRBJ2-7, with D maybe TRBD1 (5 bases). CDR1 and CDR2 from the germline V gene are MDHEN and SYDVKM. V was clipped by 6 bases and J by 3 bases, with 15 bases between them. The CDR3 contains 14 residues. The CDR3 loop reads CASRYDSRDYEQYF. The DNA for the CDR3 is TGTGCCAGCAGATACGACAGCAGGGACTACGAGCAGTACTTC.

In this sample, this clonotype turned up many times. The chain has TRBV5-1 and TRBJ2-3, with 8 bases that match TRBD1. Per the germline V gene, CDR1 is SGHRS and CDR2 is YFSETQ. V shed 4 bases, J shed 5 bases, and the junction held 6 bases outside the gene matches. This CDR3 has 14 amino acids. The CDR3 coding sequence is TGCGCCAGCAGCGTCGGGACAGGAAAAGATACGCAGTATTTT. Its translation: CASSVGTGKDTQYF. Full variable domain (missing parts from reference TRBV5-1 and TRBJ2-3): KAGVTQTPRYLIKTRGQQVTLSCSPISGHRSVSWYQQTPGQGLQFLFEYFSETQRNKGNFPGRFSGRQFSNSRSEMNVSTLELGDSALYLCASSVGTGKDTQYFGPGTRLTVL.

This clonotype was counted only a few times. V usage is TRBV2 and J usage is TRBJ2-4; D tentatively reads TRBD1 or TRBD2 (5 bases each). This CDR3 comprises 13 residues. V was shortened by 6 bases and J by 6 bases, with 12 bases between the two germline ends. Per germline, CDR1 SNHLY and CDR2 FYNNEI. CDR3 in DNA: TGTGCCAGCAGGACCTTGGGGGTAAACATTCAGTACTTC. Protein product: CASRTLGVNIQYF.

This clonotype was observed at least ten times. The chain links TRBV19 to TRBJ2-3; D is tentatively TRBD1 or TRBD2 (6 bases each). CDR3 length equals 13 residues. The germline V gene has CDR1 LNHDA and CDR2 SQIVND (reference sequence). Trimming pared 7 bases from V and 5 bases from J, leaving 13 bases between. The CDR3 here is CASTRGDEDTQYF. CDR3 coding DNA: TGTGCCAGTACGAGGGGGGATGAAGATACGCAGTATTTT. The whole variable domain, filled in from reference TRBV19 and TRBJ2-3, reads DGGITQSPKYLFRKEGQNVTLSCEQNLNHDAMYWYRQDPGQGLRLIYYSQIVNDFQKGDIAEGYSVSREKKESFPLTVTSAQKNPTAFYLCASTRGDEDTQYFGPGTRLTVL.

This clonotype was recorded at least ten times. This CDR3 is CASSEDYGNEKLFF. DNA of the CDR3: TGTGCCAGCAGTGAAGACTACGGTAATGAAAAACTGTTTTTT. V usage is TRBV2 and J usage is TRBJ1-4; the D is unclear. The germline V gene has CDR1 SNHLY and CDR2 FYNNEI. The CDR3 extends over 14 amino acids. Trimming removed 1 base from V and 4 bases from J, with 7 bases in between.

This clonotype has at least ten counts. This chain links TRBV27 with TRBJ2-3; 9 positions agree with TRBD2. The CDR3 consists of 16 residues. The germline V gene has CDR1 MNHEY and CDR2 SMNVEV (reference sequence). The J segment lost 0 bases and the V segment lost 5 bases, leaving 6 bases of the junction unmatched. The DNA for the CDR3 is TGTGCCAGCAGTAGACAGCGGGGGGCTAGCACAGATACGCAGTATTTT. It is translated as CASSRQRGASTDTQYF.